The 10 T cell receptor beta chains listed next were all sequenced from one sample in a study of T cells after yellow fever vaccination. TCRdb itself ran the 5' RACE reads through MiXCR, one entry per CDR3 protein. The profile covers about 120,000 distinct CDR3 sequences, with around 15% appearing a single time and roughly two fifths taken by the ten largest. The sequenced sample was CD8+ T cells sorted from PBMCs, obtained 5 days after the yellow fever booster vaccination. The receptors come from a man between 18 and 35 years old who received the YFV17D yellow fever vaccine.

This clonotype has a count of ten or more. The chain employs TRBV11-2 and TRBJ2-1, with D tentatively TRBD2 (6 bases). The V end lost 7 bases, the J end lost 0 bases, and 13 bases lay between the germline ends. This CDR3 has 15 amino acids. The germline V gene encodes CDR1 SGHAT and CDR2 FQNNGV. The CDR3 DNA reads as TGTGCCAGCACAATAGCGGTAAGCTCCTACAATGAGCAGTTCTTC. It is translated as CASTIAVSSYNEQFF.

In this sample, this clonotype turned up many times. The rearrangement uses TRBV9 and TRBJ2-3; TRBD2 matches 11 bases. Germline loops: CDR1 SGDLS, CDR2 YYNGEE. The trim removed 4 bases at V and 1 base at J, leaving 2 bases unmatched. CDR3 length: 15 amino acids. CDR3 DNA: TGTGCCAGCAGCCTACTAGCGGGGGGCACAGATACGCAGTATTTT. Its protein is CASSLLAGGTDTQYF.

This clonotype appeared a few times. The chain links TRBV18 to TRBJ2-3; D gene ambiguous. The CDR3 loop spans 13 amino acids. CDR1 KGHSH and CDR2 LQKENI come from the germline V gene. V was shortened by 3 bases and J by 6 bases, with 10 bases between the two germline ends. In nucleotides, the CDR3 is TGTGCCAGCTCACCCGGCGTGGAGGATACGCAGTATTTT. This gives the protein CASSPGVEDTQYF.

V and J are TRBV6-2 or TRBV6-3 and TRBJ2-7, with D perhaps being TRBD1 or TRBD2 (5 bases each). CDR3 length: 13 amino acids. Trimming pared 5 bases from V and 5 bases from J, leaving 13 bases between. Germline CDR1 and CDR2: MNHEY and SVGEGT. The CDR3 loop is CASSTLRGHEQYV. The DNA for the CDR3 is TGTGCCAGCAGTACCCTCCGGGGCCACGAGCAGTACGTC.

CDR3 sequence (DNA): TGCGCCAGCAGCTCGACCGCGGGGGATACGCAGTATTTT. This codes for CASSSTAGDTQYF. The gene calls are TRBV5-1 and TRBJ2-3; D perhaps matches TRBD2 (6 bases). CDR3 size: 13 residues. The V gene's germline CDR1 is SGHRS and CDR2 YFSETQ. V shed 3 bases and J shed 6 bases, with 11 bases lying between them. The complete variable domain, with remaining parts taken from reference TRBV5-1 and TRBJ2-3, reads KAGVTQTPRYLIKTRGQQVTLSCSPISGHRSVSWYQQTPGQGLQFLFEYFSETQRNKGNFPGRFSGRQFSNSRSEMNVSTLELGDSALYLCASSSTAGDTQYFGPGTRLTVL.

The V gene is TRBV7-3, the J gene TRBJ2-1; the D is unclear. The CDR3 runs to 12 residues. The germline V gene encodes CDR1 SGHTA and CDR2 FQGTGA. V lost 3 bases and J 6 bases, leaving 6 bases between the germline ends. The CDR3 reads CASSLGSNEQFF. The DNA for the CDR3 is TGTGCCAGCAGCTTGGGGTCCAATGAGCAGTTCTTC. Complete variable domain (other parts from reference TRBV7-3 and TRBJ2-1): GAGVSQTPSNKVTEKGKYVELRCDPISGHTALYWYRQSLGQGPEFLIYFQGTGAADDSGLPNDRFFAVRPEGSVSTLKIQRTERGDSAVYLCASSLGSNEQFFGPGTRLTVL.

This clonotype was observed a single time. The genes are TRBV20-1 and TRBJ2-7; 7 bases are a match to TRBD1. Per germline, CDR1 DFQATT and CDR2 SNEGSKA (reference sequence). The length of the CDR3 is 15 residues. J was trimmed by 3 bases and V by 1 base; bases with no gene match: 9. CDR3 nucleotides: TGCAGTGCTAGAGGTGTAGGGACAGCCTTCTACGAGCAGTACTTC. Translating gives CSARGVGTAFYEQYF.

The rearrangement uses TRBV6-2 or TRBV6-3 and TRBJ1-2; no firm D call. CDR1 is MNHEY and CDR2 is SVGEGT in the germline V gene. Trimming took 5 bases from V and 8 from J, leaving 18 bases between them. The CDR3 contains 14 residues. In DNA, the CDR3 is TGTGCCAGCAGTCGGAACCGGGTCAAAGAAGGCTACACCTTC. Translation gives CASSRNRVKEGYTF.

This chain links TRBV6-1 with TRBJ2-1, with D unclear. The germline CDR1 and CDR2 sequences are MNHNS and SASEGT. The CDR3 is 13 amino acids. V was clipped by 6 bases and J by 6 bases, with 12 bases between them. Written as DNA, the CDR3 is TGTGCCAGCAGCCCGAGGCAGTTCAATGAGCAGTTCTTC. Translation gives CASSPRQFNEQFF.

This clonotype has a handful of counts. This CDR3 reads CSARWIHEQYF. CDR3 DNA: TGCAGTGCTAGATGGATCCACGAGCAGTACTTC. The V call is TRBV20-1, the J call TRBJ2-7; D uncertain. Germline-derived CDR1 and CDR2 are DFQATT and SNEGSKA (reference sequence). CDR3 length: 11 residues. The V end lost 2 bases, the J end lost 5 bases, and 7 bases lay between the germline ends.